This T cell receptor (beta chain) was recovered during a study of Ad26.COV2.S vaccination and SARS-CoV-2 variants. Study-wide background: A participant enrolled in the COV1001 Ad26.COV2.S trial arm provided the sample. In the study, Ad26.COV2.S was injected intramuscularly once, or twice 56 days apart.

Described treatment: some 20 received Ad26.COV2.S at low or high dose, single or two shots; a few received placebo; per-sample allocation not given. Sampling occurred on day 63 after the first vaccine or placebo injection. Germline CDR1 SGHAT, CDR2 FQNNGV. V dropped 5 bases and J dropped 4 bases, with 24 bases sitting between them. The CDR3 consists of 17 residues. Sequencing was performed with immunoSEQ multiplex PCR; in TCRdb, only in-frame clones are kept and a portion is missing. The sample shows under 500,000 clones, about nine tenths of them seen only once. The receptor was derived from a person aged 18 to 59 who received the Ad26.COV2.S COVID-19 vaccine or a placebo. Sample: peripheral blood, taken in a trial of Ad26.COV2.S vaccine versus placebo. The chain employs TRBV11-2 and TRBJ2-7; D may match TRBD1 or TRBD2 (6 bases each). The CDR3 DNA follows: TGTGCCAGCAGCCCCTTGAGGGGGGTTGCTGTGGTATACGAGCAGTACTTC. This encodes CASSPLRGVAVVYEQYF.